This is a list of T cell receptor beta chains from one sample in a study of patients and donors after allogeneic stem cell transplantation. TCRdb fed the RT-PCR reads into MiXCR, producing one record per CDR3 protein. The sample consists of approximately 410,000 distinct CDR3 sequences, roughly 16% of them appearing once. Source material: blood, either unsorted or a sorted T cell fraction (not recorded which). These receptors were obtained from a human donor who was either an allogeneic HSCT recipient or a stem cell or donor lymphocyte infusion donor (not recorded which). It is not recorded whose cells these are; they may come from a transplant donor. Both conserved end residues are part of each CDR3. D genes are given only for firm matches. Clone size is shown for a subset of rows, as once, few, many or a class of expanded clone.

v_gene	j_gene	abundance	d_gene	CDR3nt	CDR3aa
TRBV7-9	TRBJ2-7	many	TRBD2	TGTGCCAGCAGCCAGACTAGCGGGACTTACTACGAGCAGTACTTC	CASSQTSGTYYEQYF
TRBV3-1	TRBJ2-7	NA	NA	TGTGCCAGCAGCCCATCCGGGACGATCCACGGGCAGTACTTC	CASSPSGTIHGQYF
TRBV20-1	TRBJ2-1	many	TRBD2	TGCAGTGCTCCGGGTAGCGGGAGTTCCTACAATGAGCAGTTCTTC	CSAPGSGSSYNEQFF
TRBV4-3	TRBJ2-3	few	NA	TGCGCCAGCAGCCAAGATCAGAGGGATACGCAGTATTTT	CASSQDQRDTQYF
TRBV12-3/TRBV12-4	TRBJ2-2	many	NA	TGTGCCAGCAATCCCTCATCTACCGGGGAGCTGTTTTTT	CASNPSSTGELFF
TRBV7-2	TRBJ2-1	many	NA	TGTGCCAGCAGCTACACTAGAAACAATGAGCAGTTCTTC	CASSYTRNNEQFF
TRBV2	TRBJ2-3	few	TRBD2	TGTGCCACCAGACCCGGACTAGCGGGACGGGATACGCAGTATTTT	CATRPGLAGRDTQYF
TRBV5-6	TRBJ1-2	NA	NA	TGTGCCAGCAGCTTGATCAGCAGGGAAGGGTATGGCTACACCTTC	CASSLISREGYGYTF
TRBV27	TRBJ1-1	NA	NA	TGTGCCAGCAGTTCGGGATGGCTCGTCGGGACTGAAGCTTTCTTT	CASSSGWLVGTEAFF
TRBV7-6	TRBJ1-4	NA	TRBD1	TGTGCCAGCAGCTCGGAACAGGGGGAGGGGGAAAAACTGTTTTTT	CASSSEQGEGEKLFF
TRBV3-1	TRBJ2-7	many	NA	TGTGCCAGCAGCCAAACGGGGTCCTACGAGCAGTACTTC	CASSQTGSYEQYF
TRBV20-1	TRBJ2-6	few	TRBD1	TGCAGTGCTAAATCTGGACAGGGCTACTCTGGGGCCAACGTCCTGACTTTC	CSAKSGQGYSGANVLTF
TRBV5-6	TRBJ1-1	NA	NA	TGTGCCAGCAGCTGGGGGGGGCTCTCGGGAGCTTTCTTT	CASSWGGLSGAFF
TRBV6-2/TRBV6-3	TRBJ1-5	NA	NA	TGTGCCAGCAGTCGGGGGTATAGCAATCAGCCCCAGCATTTT	CASSRGYSNQPQHF
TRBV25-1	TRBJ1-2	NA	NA	TGTGCCAGCAGTGACTCCGACAGAAACTATGGCTACACCTTC	CASSDSDRNYGYTF
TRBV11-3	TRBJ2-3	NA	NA	TGTGCCAGCAGCTTAGGATCCCAATATAGCACAGATACGCAGTATTTT	CASSLGSQYSTDTQYF
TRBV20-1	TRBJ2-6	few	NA	TGCAGTGCTAGTAAGGGGACTGGGGCCAACGTCCTGACTTTC	CSASKGTGANVLTF
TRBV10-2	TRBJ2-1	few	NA	TGCGCCAGCAGTGATGTTGGGAGTGGCGATGAGCAGTTCTTC	CASSDVGSGDEQFF
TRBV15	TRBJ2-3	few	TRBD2	TGTGCCACCAGCAGATCACCCCGGTGGGAGGGCCCAGATACGCAGTATTTT	CATSRSPRWEGPDTQYF
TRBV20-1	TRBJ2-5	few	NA	TGCAGTGCTAGCGGACATATAGAGACCCAGTACTTC	CSASGHIETQYF
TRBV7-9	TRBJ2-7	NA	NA	TGTGCCAGCAGCTTAGGACGCCCAGGGCTCGAGCAGTACTTC	CASSLGRPGLEQYF
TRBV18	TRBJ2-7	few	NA	TGTGCCAGCTCACCACGGAGAGGGACTCCTCTCGAGCAGTACTTC	CASSPRRGTPLEQYF
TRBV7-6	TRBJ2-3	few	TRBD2	TGTGCCAGCAGCTCCACCCTACCGGGAGGGCCCGTAGATACGCAGTATTTT	CASSSTLPGGPVDTQYF
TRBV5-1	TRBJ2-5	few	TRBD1	TGCGCCAGCAGCACTCGGACAGGGTTTAAAGAGACCCAGTACTTC	CASSTRTGFKETQYF
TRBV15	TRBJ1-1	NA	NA	TGTGCCACCAGCAAAGCTCGAGTGGACACTGAAGCTTTCTTT	CATSKARVDTEAFF